This TCR beta chain was documented in a study of blood T cell repertoires in COVID-19. The repertoire was sequenced with immunoSEQ multiplex PCR; TCRdb's copy has only in-frame clones and lacks some. The table lists some 220,000 clones, about 83% of them singletons, with roughly 1.3% in the top ten. This CDR3 has 10 residues. V was clipped by 3 bases and J by 7 bases, with 3 bases between them. In germline, CDR1 is SNHLY, CDR2 FYNNEI. The TCR originated in a woman aged 25-40 years with COVID-19, enrolled during active disease. The sequenced sample was peripheral blood. The chain carries TRBV2 and TRBJ2-5; D unresolved. CDR3 bases: TGTGCCAGCAGTGATCGGACCCAGTACTTC. Translating gives CASSDRTQYF.